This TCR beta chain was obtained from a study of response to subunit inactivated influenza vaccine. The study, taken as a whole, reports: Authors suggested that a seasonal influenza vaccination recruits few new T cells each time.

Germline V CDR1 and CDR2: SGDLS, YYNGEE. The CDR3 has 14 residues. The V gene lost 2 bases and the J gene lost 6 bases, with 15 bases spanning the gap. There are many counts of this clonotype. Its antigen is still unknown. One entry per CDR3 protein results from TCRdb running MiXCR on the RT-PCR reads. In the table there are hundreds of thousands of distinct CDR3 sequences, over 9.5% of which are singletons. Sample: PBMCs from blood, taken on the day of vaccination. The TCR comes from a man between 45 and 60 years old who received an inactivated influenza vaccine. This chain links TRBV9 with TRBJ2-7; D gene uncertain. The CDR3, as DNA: TGTGCCAGCAGCGTCTCGACACTCAGCTCCGAGCAGTACTTC. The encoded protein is CASSVSTLSSEQYF.